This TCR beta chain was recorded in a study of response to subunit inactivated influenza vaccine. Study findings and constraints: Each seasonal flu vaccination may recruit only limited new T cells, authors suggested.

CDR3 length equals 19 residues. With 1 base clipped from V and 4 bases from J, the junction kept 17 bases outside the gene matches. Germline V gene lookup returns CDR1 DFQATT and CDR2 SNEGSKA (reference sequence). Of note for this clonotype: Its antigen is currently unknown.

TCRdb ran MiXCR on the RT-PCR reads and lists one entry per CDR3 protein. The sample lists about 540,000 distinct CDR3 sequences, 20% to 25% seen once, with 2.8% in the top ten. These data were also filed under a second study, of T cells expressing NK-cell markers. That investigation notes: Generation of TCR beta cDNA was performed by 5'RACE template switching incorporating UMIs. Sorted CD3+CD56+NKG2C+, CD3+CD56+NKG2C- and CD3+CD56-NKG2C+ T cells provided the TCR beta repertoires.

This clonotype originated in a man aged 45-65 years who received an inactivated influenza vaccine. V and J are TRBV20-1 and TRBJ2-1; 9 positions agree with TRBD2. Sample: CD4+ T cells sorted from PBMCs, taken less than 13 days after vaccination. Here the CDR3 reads CSARGRAGGLPTHYNEQFF. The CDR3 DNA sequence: TGCAGTGCTAGAGGGCGAGCGGGAGGCCTCCCTACTCATTACAATGAGCAGTTCTTC.